This entry features one T cell receptor beta chain sequence. Germline assignment: CDR1 MNHEY and CDR2 SVGAGI. Trimming removed 6 bases from V and 8 bases from J, with 16 bases in between. CDR3 size: 13 residues. The data stem from a study of blood T cell repertoires in COVID-19. Study-wide background: From the United States, Italy and Spain came samples of acute and convalescent COVID-19.

How the authors handled the data: Nucleated cell number was recorded as an estimate derived from reference gene primer amplification. Profiled with immunoSEQ multiplex PCR; TCRdb holds only in-frame clones, not every one. For V, J and clone size, that table is used; D and trimming come from the DNA. The repertoire holds 65,000 to 95,000 clones, over 70% seen once, with around 5% in the top ten. The receptor was isolated from a man aged 50-59 years with active or convalescent COVID-19. Sequencing input: peripheral blood. The chain recombines TRBV6-5 with TRBJ1-2, with a weak D call TRBD1 (6 bases). In nucleotides, the CDR3 is TGTGCCAGCAGGGTAGGGGGGGAGGACGGCTACACCTTC. This translates into CASRVGGEDGYTF.